This T cell receptor (beta chain) emerged from a study of cytomegalovirus exposure and HLA in healthy donors (dated by TCRdb to the late 2010s). About the study as a whole: An earlier analysis of fewer than 750 of the donors reported 250 to 350 Gb of sequence data and 117 million unique TCR beta sequences obtained from around 190 million T cells. An early release that covered about 640 HLA-typed donors contained approximately 300 gigabases of sequencing data and about 84 million unique TCR sequences. Among the roughly 400 genotyped donors, approximately 81% belonged to the genetic ancestry cluster associated with self-reported Caucasian donors. The study aimed to test whether signatures of past pathogen exposure could be identified by cataloging public T cell receptors. The study profiled the T cell repertoires of approximately 700 subjects by immunosequencing and related them to cytomegalovirus serostatus. A separate validation cohort of approximately 120 different subjects was used in addition to the approximately 670-subject first cohort. The study combined high-throughput TCR immunosequencing, statistical association of individual TCRs with disease status, and machine learning to predict cytomegalovirus infection status. A later analysis re-examined previously published TCR beta repertoires from hundreds of donors and added high-resolution HLA genotyping to investigate patterns of TCR occurrence. The later analysis used no new phenotypic data to find candidate immune exposures, relying instead on TCR beta sequences and their occurrence across donors. An earlier analysis of about 620 of the donors applied high-throughput TCR beta sequencing to assess whether each TCR beta V gene segment acted as functional or pseudogenic. Donor age, sex, ethnicity and CMV serostatus were compiled alongside the repertoire data. A later genetic analysis took genome-wide SNP genotypes for about 65% of the 666 donors and used that subset as a discovery cohort. All discovery cohort repertoires had been generated on a single sequencing platform. HLA typing included class I and class II loci at four-digit resolution. Typing coverage differed by locus: A, B, C, DRB1 and DQB1 were typed in about 620-630 donors, DQA1 in approximately 520, DPA1 in around 600, and DPB1 in 400 to 490. Because of strong linkage in the cohort, five DR-DQ haplotypes were treated as single units for association and clustering. Across approximately 400 genotyped donors of the cohort, an average of approximately 200,000 unique TCR beta nucleotide sequences per donor were sequenced, and roughly 20% of those sequences were non-productive.

What the research found in general, with its limitations: In a later analysis, HLA-associated TCR beta chains showed more clonal expansion and lower generation probabilities than non-associated chains that were equally common. Some IMGT-functional V segments, including TRBV6-2 and TRBV6-3, could not be distinguished by the 87-base-pair reads and were therefore excluded. According to the authors, the approach could potentially be generalized to other disease states and immunological phenotypes. In this cohort, only TCR beta chains were sequenced, and detectable features were limited by the absence of alpha or paired-chain data. A further reported finding was that TCR beta sequences accurately predicted the HLA-A and HLA-B alleles for most subjects in the first cohort. The only immune exposure information available for the cohort was CMV serostatus. An earlier analysis of some 590 of the donors showed that most TCR beta V segments appeared in productive rearrangements either about 90% or about 30% of the time, which broadly matched IMGT annotations. A later analysis found that TCR association rates varied across HLA loci, with DRB1 alleles showing the most associated TCRs and HLA-C alleles the fewest. A cluster of highly shared sequence variants was judged likely to represent a technical artifact of the sequencing pipeline. Most TCR sequences were observed very rarely across donors, whereas some public TCRs were present in many individuals. In vitro tests confirmed that a few of the cytomegalovirus-associated TCR beta chains recognize cytomegalovirus antigens. Because HLA typing was missing for some donors at each locus, association tests included only the typed subset. Roughly uniform sequencing depth across donors was assumed in presence/absence analyses, although this assumption may not hold. V-gene and J-gene trimming of TCR beta chains was associated with a missense DCLRE1C variant in a later genetic analysis, and the association was replicated in an independent cohort. A later analysis found that most CMV-associated TCR beta chains appeared HLA-restricted, with HLA associations seemingly driven largely by CMV exposure. In the study, around 150 TCR beta chains were listed as associated with cytomegalovirus. In a later analysis, around 15,000 TCR beta sequences were associated with specific HLA alleles at a false discovery rate of 0.05. Cytomegalovirus status was reported to be diagnosed by the classifier with high specificity and sensitivity in both the original and validation cohorts. When HLA alleles, especially DR and DQ, strongly co-occurred, attributing TCR associations to individual alleles was difficult. Seventeen rarely observed V segments, including chromosome 9 orphons, were excluded from the earlier analysis of approximately 600 of the donors because counts were too low. In a later analysis, several top co-occurrence clusters were reported to appear linked to parvovirus B19, influenza, CMV and Epstein-Barr virus. In a later genetic analysis, fewer N-insertions in productive TCRs were reported among donors in an Asian-associated ancestry cluster than the roughly 700-donor mean. Correlated functional status among segregating V segments might reflect linkage disequilibrium, but an unknown experimental factor could not be ruled out.

This clone showed up just a few times. No antigen is known for it. Per-base quality was not reported, and no clone a single base away is much larger than it. The cohort consisted of 650 to 700 healthy bone marrow donors. At the time of sampling, every cohort member was nominally healthy, though immune exposures that went unrecorded were likely present. The donor tested CMV seropositive, placing the donor among the 290 or so seropositive members of the cohort. A peripheral blood sample was provided by each donor, and peripheral blood mononuclear cells were used for TCR beta sequencing. Genomic DNA extraction from the blood cell samples was performed with the Qiagen DNeasy Blood Extraction Kit. Library prep was done by the immunoSEQ multiplex PCR assay. For the multiplex PCR, a mixture combining 60 forward primers for TCR Vbeta segments and 13 reverse primers for TCR Jbeta segments was used. A multiplex PCR assay on genomic DNA amplified the CDR3 region of rearranged TCR beta genes. The Illumina HiSeq System was used to sequence the amplified TCR beta libraries as 87-base-pair reads. As for the authors' bioinformatics: A later analysis tallied 80 million to 95 million unique TCR beta chains across the 640 or so repertoires, and some 10 million of those chains were shared by two or more donors. Raw reads were error-corrected and collapsed into unique sequences by a nearest-neighbor algorithm in which closely related sequences were merged to remove PCR and sequencing errors. To assign V, D and J gene segments, CDR3 sequences were aligned to IMGT reference sequences. For a sequence to be retained, at least a six-nucleotide match to both a V gene segment and a J gene segment was required. Rearrangements were classified as productive when the CDR3 lacked stop codons and remained in frame with V and J, and all other rearrangements were classified as non-productive. CDR3 was defined according to IMGT convention as the region running from the second conserved V-encoded cysteine to the conserved J-encoded phenylalanine. The earlier analysis of 587 of the donors excluded any sequence lacking an unambiguous match to a single V gene segment. An earlier analysis of several hundred of the donors called V segments functional above 56.7% productive rearrangements and segregating when the between-donor standard deviation exceeded 5%. To diagnose cytomegalovirus status from the catalog of TCR beta chain sequences, a statistical classification framework was built. V and J gene assignment, in a later analysis, came from comparing TCR nucleotide sequences with IMGT/GENE-DB human TR gene sequences. Using the TCRdist pipeline, a later analysis assigned CDR3 sequences along with most-parsimonious VDJ recombination scenarios. In a later analysis, each TCR beta chain was defined by its CDR3 amino acid sequence together with its V-gene family, and reads without a unique V-gene family were excluded. As a way to deal with suspected cross-contamination and a sequencing artifact, a later analysis dropped approximately 570 nucleotide sequences that were highly shared and had low generation probability. A later analysis calculated a clonal expansion index for each public chain from normalized within-repertoire ranks of inferred template counts. In a later analysis, generation probabilities were computed using a VDJ recombination model fitted to out-of-frame rearrangements, and the results were checked against IGoR. A later analysis scored TCR-TCR, TCR-HLA and TCR-CMV co-occurrence with hypergeometric tests, applying a repertoire-size bias correction to TCR pairs. False discovery rates were estimated in a later analysis by permuting HLA or CMV assignments 20 times. In a later analysis, co-occurring TCRs were grouped with DBSCAN, and TCRdist sequence similarity was added when clustering was performed within HLA-allele-positive subsets. For co-occurrence clustering, repertoires with fewer than 30,000 or more than 120,000 public chains were excluded, along with five repertoires with anomalous nucleotide sharing. TCRdb holds this immuneACCESS table with in-frame rearrangements only. Some clones are missing; in checked studies, unresolved V genes explain under half, and the rest has no known cause. The D gene and trimming were derived from the DNA, and the V and J assignments and clone size from that table. This sample holds roughly 100,000 clones; around three quarters were observed only once. Of the sample, 9% to 12% falls within the top ten clones.

The trim is 4 bases for V and 12 bases for J, with a gap of 19 bases between the germline ends. CDR1 and CDR2, per the germline V gene, are SGHRS and YFSETQ. Reading from cysteine to phenylalanine, the CDR3 counts 14 amino acids. Only the CDR3 DNA is retained, 42 bases long and in frame from the first base. The receptor was isolated from a woman under 30 in good health and CMV-seropositive. The chain employs TRBV5-1 and TRBJ1-4; matching of 5 bases hints at TRBD1 as the D gene. What was sequenced was PBMCs. Here is the DNA: TGCGCCAGCAGCCCAGAGGACACCCTGGAACAACTGTTTTTT. This sequence encodes CASSPEDTLEQLFF.